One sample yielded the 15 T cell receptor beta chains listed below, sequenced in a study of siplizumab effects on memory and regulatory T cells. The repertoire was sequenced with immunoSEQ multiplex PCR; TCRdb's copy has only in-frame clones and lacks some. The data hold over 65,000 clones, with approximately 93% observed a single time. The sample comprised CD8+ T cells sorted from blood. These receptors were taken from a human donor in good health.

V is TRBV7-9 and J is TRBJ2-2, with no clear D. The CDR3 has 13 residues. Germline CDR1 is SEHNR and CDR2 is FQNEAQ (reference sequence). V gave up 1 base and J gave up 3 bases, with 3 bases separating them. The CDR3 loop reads CASSLVDTGELFF. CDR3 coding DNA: TGTGCCAGCAGCTTAGTGGACACCGGGGAGCTGTTTTTT.

The CDR3 spells CASSELGLEAFF. In DNA, the CDR3 is TGCGCCAGCAGTGAGCTGGGCCTAGAAGCTTTCTTT. The genes are TRBV10-2 and TRBJ1-1; D unclear. CDR1 and CDR2 from the germline V gene are WSHSY and SAAADI. The V gene lost 2 bases and the J gene lost 8 bases, with 9 bases spanning the gap. The length of the CDR3 is 12 residues.

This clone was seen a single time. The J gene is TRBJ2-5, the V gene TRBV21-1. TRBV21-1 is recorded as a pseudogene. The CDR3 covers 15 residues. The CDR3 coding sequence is TGTGCCAGCAGCAAAGATGGGGAAGGTGGCGAGACCCAGTACTTC. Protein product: CASSKDGEGGETQYF.

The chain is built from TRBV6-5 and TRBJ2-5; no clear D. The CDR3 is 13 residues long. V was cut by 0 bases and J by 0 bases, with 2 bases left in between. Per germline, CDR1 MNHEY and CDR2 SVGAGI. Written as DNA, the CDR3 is TGTGCCAGCAGTTACTCCAACCAAGAGACCCAGTACTTC. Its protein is CASSYSNQETQYF.

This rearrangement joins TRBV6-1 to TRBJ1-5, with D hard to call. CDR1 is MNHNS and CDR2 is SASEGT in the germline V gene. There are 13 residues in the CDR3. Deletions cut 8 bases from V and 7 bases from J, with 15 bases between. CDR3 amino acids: CASSWSNLQPQHF. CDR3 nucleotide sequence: TGTGCCAGCTCGTGGTCAAACCTACAGCCCCAGCATTTT.

The CDR3 sequence is CASSTSNGTSGGSYNEQFF. As DNA, the CDR3 is TGTGCCAGCAGCACCAGCAACGGGACTAGCGGGGGGAGTTACAATGAGCAGTTCTTC. The V and J genes are TRBV7-9 and TRBJ2-1, with 15 bases fitting TRBD2. This CDR3 spans 19 amino acids. Germline V lookup: CDR1 SEHNR, CDR2 FQNEAQ (reference sequence). V gave up 5 bases and J gave up 4 bases; unmatched junction bases: 12. The full variable domain, its missing parts supplied by reference TRBV7-9 and TRBJ2-1, is DTGVSQNPRHKITKRGQNVTFRCDPISEHNRLYWYRQTLGQGPEFLTYFQNEAQLEKSRLLSDRFSAERPKGSFSTLEIQRTEQGDSAMYLCASSTSNGTSGGSYNEQFFGPGTRLTVL.

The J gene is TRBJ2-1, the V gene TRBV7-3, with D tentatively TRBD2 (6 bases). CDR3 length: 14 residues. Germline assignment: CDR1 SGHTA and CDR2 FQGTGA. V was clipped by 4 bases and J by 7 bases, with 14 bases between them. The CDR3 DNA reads TGTGCCAGCAGCTCAACCGGGACTGGGAATGAGCAGTTCTTC. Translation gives CASSSTGTGNEQFF.

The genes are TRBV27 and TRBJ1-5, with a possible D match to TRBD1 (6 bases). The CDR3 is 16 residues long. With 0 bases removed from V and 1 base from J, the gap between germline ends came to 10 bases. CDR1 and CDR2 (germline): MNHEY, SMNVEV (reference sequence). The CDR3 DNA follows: TGTGCCAGCAGTTTATCGGGGCAGGGGAGCAATCAGCCCCAGCATTTT. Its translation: CASSLSGQGSNQPQHF.

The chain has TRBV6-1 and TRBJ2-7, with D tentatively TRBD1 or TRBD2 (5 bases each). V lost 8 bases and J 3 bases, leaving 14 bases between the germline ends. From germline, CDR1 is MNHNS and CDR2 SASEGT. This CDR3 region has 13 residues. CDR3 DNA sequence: TGTGCCAGCTCCCCGGGGACCCTCTACGAGCAGTACTTC. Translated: CASSPGTLYEQYF.

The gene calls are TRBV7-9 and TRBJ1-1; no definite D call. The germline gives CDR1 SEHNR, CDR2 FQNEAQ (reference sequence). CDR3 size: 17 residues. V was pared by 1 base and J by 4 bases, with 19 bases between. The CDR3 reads CASSLDGLMVIGTEAFF. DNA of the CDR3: TGTGCCAGCAGCTTAGACGGGTTAATGGTAATTGGCACTGAAGCTTTCTTT.

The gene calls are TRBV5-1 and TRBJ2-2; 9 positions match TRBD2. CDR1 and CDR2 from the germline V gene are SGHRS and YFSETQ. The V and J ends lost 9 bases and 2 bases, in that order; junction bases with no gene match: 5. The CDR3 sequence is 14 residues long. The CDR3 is CANPAGGNTGELFF. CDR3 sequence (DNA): TGCGCCAATCCAGCGGGGGGAAACACCGGGGAGCTGTTTTTT.

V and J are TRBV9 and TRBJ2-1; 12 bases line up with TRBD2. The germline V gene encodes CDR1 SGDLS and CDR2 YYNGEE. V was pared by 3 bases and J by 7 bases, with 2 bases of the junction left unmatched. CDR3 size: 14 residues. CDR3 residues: CASSGGTSGNEQFF. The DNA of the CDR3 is TGTGCCAGCAGCGGGGGGACTAGCGGGAATGAGCAGTTCTTC.

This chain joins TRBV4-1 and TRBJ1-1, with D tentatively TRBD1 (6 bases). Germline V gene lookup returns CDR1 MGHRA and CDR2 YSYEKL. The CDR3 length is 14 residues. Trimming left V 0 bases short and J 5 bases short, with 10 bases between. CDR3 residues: CASSQETGRTEAFF. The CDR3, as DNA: TGCGCCAGCAGCCAAGAGACAGGCCGAACTGAAGCTTTCTTT.

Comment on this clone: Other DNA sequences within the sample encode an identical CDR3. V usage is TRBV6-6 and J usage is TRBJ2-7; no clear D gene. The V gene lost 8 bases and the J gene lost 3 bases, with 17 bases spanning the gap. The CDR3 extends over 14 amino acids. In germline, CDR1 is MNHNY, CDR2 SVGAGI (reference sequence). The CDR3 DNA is TGTGCCAGCCAAGCCGGTGGCACTGGCTACGAGCAGTACTTC. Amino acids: CASQAGGTGYEQYF.

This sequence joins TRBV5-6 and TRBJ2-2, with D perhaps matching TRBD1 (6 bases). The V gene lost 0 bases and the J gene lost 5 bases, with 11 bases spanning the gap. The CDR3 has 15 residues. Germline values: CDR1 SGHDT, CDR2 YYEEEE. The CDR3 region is CASSLAGEFTGELFF. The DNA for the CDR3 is TGTGCCAGCAGCTTGGCAGGGGAGTTTACCGGGGAGCTGTTTTTT.